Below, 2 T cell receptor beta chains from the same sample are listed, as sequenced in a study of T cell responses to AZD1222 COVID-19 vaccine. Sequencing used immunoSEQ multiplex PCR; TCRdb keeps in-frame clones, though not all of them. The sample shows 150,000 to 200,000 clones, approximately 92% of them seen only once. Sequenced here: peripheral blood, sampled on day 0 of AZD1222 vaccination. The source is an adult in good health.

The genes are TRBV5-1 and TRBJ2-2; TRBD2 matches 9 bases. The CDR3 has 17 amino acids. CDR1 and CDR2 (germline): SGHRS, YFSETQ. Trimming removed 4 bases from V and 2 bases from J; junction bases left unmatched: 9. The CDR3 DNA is TGCGCCAGCAGCCCTACAGCGGGAGGCGGAAACACCGGGGAGCTGTTTTTT. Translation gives CASSPTAGGGNTGELFF.

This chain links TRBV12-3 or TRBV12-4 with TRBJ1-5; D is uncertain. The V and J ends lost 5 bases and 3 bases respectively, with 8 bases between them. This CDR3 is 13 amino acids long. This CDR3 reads CASSAGFNQPQHF. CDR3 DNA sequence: TGTGCCAGCAGTGCCGGGTTCAATCAGCCCCAGCATTTT.